Presented here are 24 T cell receptor beta chains from one specimen sequenced in a study of T-cell reconstitution after alpha-beta-depleted transplantation in children listed by TCRdb under 2016. Explained via the paper, the treatment or condition label denotes: allogeneic hematopoietic cell transplantation with graft depleted of TCRalphabeta T cells and CD19 B cells. Libraries were prepared through PCR. Sequencing instrument: Illumina HiSeq 2500. Molecular barcoding was employed in the preparation of TCR libraries, with unique molecular identifiers being used to normalize TCRbeta repertoire quantification. TCRdb ran its own pipeline on the public reads, namely fastp trimming at Q25 and MiXCR clone calling, and kept in-frame beta chains. A single entry per CDR3 protein holds the most common genes and DNA from its merged rows. The sample contains about 980,000 distinct CDR3 sequences, roughly 29% of them found a single time. The ten biggest clones cover roughly 27% of the sample.

This specimen was PBMCs, mostly from graft donor cells, taken 360 days after TCRalphabeta/CD19-depleted stem cell transplant. These receptors were obtained from a boy under three years old who had a stem cell transplant for SCID, so the T cells may come from the graft donor.

The chain joins TRBV7-6 to TRBJ2-7, with TRBD2 identical over 11 bases. The CDR3 has 17 amino acids. The V gene's germline CDR1 is SGHVS and CDR2 FNYEAQ. With V trimmed by 2 bases and J by 4 bases, 10 bases remained unmatched. CDR3 protein: CASSLFGSGGAPYEQYF. CDR3 DNA sequence: TGTGCCAGCAGCTTATTCGGTAGCGGGGGGGCCCCTTACGAGCAGTACTTC.

This clonotype has ten or more counts. The genes are TRBV28 and TRBJ2-3, with D possibly being TRBD1 (6 bases). The CDR3 has 18 amino acids. Trimming stripped 3 bases from V and 2 bases from J, with 21 bases between. Germline CDR1 reads MDHEN; CDR2 reads SYDVKM. CDR3: CASSLWPNREGFTDTQYF. The CDR3 region has the DNA TGTGCCAGCAGTTTGTGGCCAAACAGGGAAGGTTTCACAGATACGCAGTATTTT.

This clonotype was detected only a few times. The V and J genes are TRBV12-3 or TRBV12-4 and TRBJ2-3, with D perhaps TRBD2 (6 bases). Trimming pared 6 bases from V and 4 bases from J, leaving 23 bases between. This CDR3 is built from 17 residues. The CDR3 coding sequence is TGTGCCAGCAGGGAGGGTGTTTCCGTGCCTTCCGCAGATACGCAGTATTTT. It encodes CASREGVSVPSADTQYF.

This clonotype was observed a few times. This sequence joins TRBV6-5 and TRBJ1-1; the match to TRBD1 covers 8 bases. Germline loops: CDR1 MNHEY, CDR2 SVGAGI. Trimming took 4 bases from V and 0 from J; bases not matched to a gene: 7. The CDR3 contains 16 residues. The CDR3 is CASSSKGTGMNTEAFF. CDR3 DNA sequence: TGTGCCAGCAGTTCCAAGGGGACAGGAATGAACACTGAAGCTTTCTTT.

V is TRBV7-2 and J is TRBJ2-7, with D maybe TRBD1 (6 bases). V was cut by 4 bases and J by 3 bases, with 13 bases left in between. CDR1 and CDR2 from the germline V gene are SGHTA and FQGNSA. There are 14 residues in the CDR3. This chain's CDR3 is CASSSLLGGYEQYF. As DNA, the CDR3 is TGTGCCAGCAGCTCCCTACTAGGGGGCTACGAGCAGTACTTC. The full variable domain, its missing parts supplied by reference TRBV7-2 and TRBJ2-7, is GAGVSQSPSNKVTEKGKDVELRCDPISGHTALYWYRQSLGQGLEFLIYFQGNSAPDKSGLPSDRFSAERTGGSVSTLTIQRTQQEDSAVYLCASSSLLGGYEQYFGPGTRLTVT.

CDR3: CASSPRVWGNRGYTF. The CDR3 DNA reads as TGTGCCAGCAGCCCAAGGGTCTGGGGGAACCGTGGCTACACCTTC. The chain carries TRBV13 and TRBJ1-2, with D possibly TRBD1 on 5 matching bases. The length of the CDR3 is 15 residues. V gave up 5 bases and J gave up 7 bases, with 20 bases separating them. Per germline, CDR1 PRHDT and CDR2 FYEKMQ (reference sequence).

The V and J genes are TRBV9 and TRBJ2-1; TRBD2 matches at 8 bases. J lost 7 bases, V lost 4 bases, and 16 bases had no gene match. This CDR3 spans 17 amino acids. Germline V gene sequence: CDR1 SGDLS, CDR2 YYNGEE. CDR3 nucleotides: TGTGCCAGCAGCACTCAGAGCGGGGGCCGAGAACGTAATGAGCAGTTCTTC. Amino acid sequence: CASSTQSGGRERNEQFF.

Many counts were recorded for this clonotype. V and J are TRBV28 and TRBJ1-4; the D gene is possibly TRBD1 (6 bases). V dropped 4 bases and J dropped 5 bases, with 8 bases sitting between them. Germline CDR1 MDHEN, CDR2 SYDVKM. There are 13 residues in the CDR3. The CDR3 nucleotides read TGTGCCAGCAGTTGGCAGGGGAATGAAAAACTGTTTTTT. It is translated as CASSWQGNEKLFF.

J is TRBJ1-1 and V is TRBV5-5; 7 bases are a match to TRBD1. J was trimmed by 4 bases and V by 6 bases; bases with no gene match: 15. The CDR3 spans 16 residues. CDR1 and CDR2 (germline): SGHKS, YYEKEE (reference sequence). CDR3: CASNPQGQGGGTEAFF. The DNA for the CDR3 is TGTGCCAGCAACCCCCAGGGTCAAGGGGGCGGCACTGAAGCTTTCTTT.

The V call is TRBV20-1, the J call TRBJ1-4; D may be TRBD1 (5 bases). Per the germline V gene, CDR1 is DFQATT and CDR2 is SNEGSKA (reference sequence). V lost 6 bases, J lost 0 bases, and 17 bases lay in between. The CDR3 spans 16 residues. The CDR3 DNA reads as TGCAGTGCCCCGACGCCGGGGCTCCCAACTAATGAAAAACTGTTTTTT. This codes for CSAPTPGLPTNEKLFF.

There are a few counts of this clonotype. The chain combines TRBV5-5 with TRBJ2-2; 9 bases map to TRBD1. The CDR3 extends over 15 amino acids. CDR1 and CDR2 from the germline V gene are SGHKS and YYEKEE (reference sequence). V was clipped by 6 bases and J by 8 bases; unmatched bases: 11. The DNA for the CDR3 is TGTGCCAGCACCGACCAGGGACAGGGATTGGGGGAGCTGTTTTTT. Residues: CASTDQGQGLGELFF.

J is TRBJ2-1 and V is TRBV15, with 10 nucleotides matching TRBD2. From germline, CDR1 is LNHNV and CDR2 YYDKDF (reference sequence). The CDR3 covers 16 residues. J was trimmed by 5 bases and V by 5 bases; bases with no gene match: 9. In DNA, the CDR3 is TGTGCCACCAGCGACCGGCTAGCGGGGGTAGACAATGAGCAGTTCTTC. Translated, it gives CATSDRLAGVDNEQFF.

This clonotype has only one observation. The V gene is TRBV12-3 or TRBV12-4, the J gene TRBJ2-1, with 7 bases aligning to TRBD1. Trimming removed 4 bases from V and 7 bases from J; junction bases left unmatched: 7. This CDR3 comprises 14 residues. In nucleotides, the CDR3 is TGTGCCAGCAGTTCGAACAGGGGATATAATGAGCAGTTCTTC. Translation: CASSSNRGYNEQFF.

This rearrangement joins TRBV29-1 to TRBJ2-7; D is undetermined. V was cut by 5 bases and J by 1 base, with 15 bases left in between. CDR1 is SQVTM, CDR2 ANQGSEA, per germline. The CDR3 covers 14 residues. The CDR3 sequence: CSVKRTSESYEQYF. The CDR3 DNA reads as TGCAGCGTTAAAAGAACATCGGAATCCTACGAGCAGTACTTC.

This clonotype was found a few times. The chain carries TRBV5-1 and TRBJ2-7; TRBD1 might be the D (6 bases). Trimming pared 0 bases from V and 2 bases from J, leaving 12 bases between. This CDR3 is 15 amino acids long. Germline V CDR1 and CDR2: SGHRS, YFSETQ. Written as DNA, the CDR3 is TGCGCCAGCAGCTTGGAGGACAGCCGGACCTACGAGCAGTACTTC. It yields the protein CASSLEDSRTYEQYF.

The CDR3 DNA is TGTGCCAGCAGCCAAGAACCCCAGGGGGGATACTCTGAAGCTTTCTTT. This codes for CASSQEPQGGYSEAFF. This rearrangement joins TRBV3-1 to TRBJ1-1, with 7 bases that match TRBD1. There are 16 residues in the CDR3. The V and J ends lost 0 bases and 6 bases, in that order; junction bases with no gene match: 10. Germline assignment: CDR1 LGHDT and CDR2 YNNKEL (reference sequence).

V usage is TRBV7-9 and J usage is TRBJ2-2; D is uncertain. Between the trimmed V and J ends, which lost 5 bases and 10 bases, there was a span of 14 bases. Germline CDR1 is SEHNR and CDR2 is FQNEAQ (reference sequence). The length of the CDR3 is 13 residues. CDR3: CASSPATVTELFF. In DNA, the CDR3 is TGTGCCAGCAGCCCGGCGACTGTGACGGAGCTGTTTTTT. The variable domain in full, with the rest retrieved from reference TRBV7-9 and TRBJ2-2, is DTGVSQNPRHKITKRGQNVTFRCDPISEHNRLYWYRQTLGQGPEFLTYFQNEAQLEKSRLLSDRFSAERPKGSFSTLEIQRTEQGDSAMYLCASSPATVTELFFGEGSRLTVL.

The CDR3 is CASSLQDPTDTQYF. The CDR3 DNA reads as TGCGCCAGCAGCTTGCAGGACCCCACAGATACGCAGTATTTT. The chain is built from TRBV5-1 and TRBJ2-3; D uncertain. Per the germline V gene, CDR1 is SGHRS and CDR2 is YFSETQ. This CDR3 region has 14 residues. Trimming removed 1 base from V and 2 bases from J, with 8 bases in between.

This clonotype was seen only a few times. The chain uses TRBV20-1 and TRBJ2-3; tentative D call: TRBD1 (6 bases). Trimming stripped 3 bases from V and 2 bases from J, with 15 bases between. The germline V gene encodes CDR1 DFQATT and CDR2 SNEGSKA (reference sequence). The CDR3 spans 15 residues. The CDR3 region is CSASRTVLSTDTQYF. In nucleotides, the CDR3 is TGCAGTGCTAGTCGGACAGTTCTTTCCACAGATACGCAGTATTTT.

The chain links TRBV5-5 to TRBJ2-1; D gene ambiguous. V lost 0 bases and J 0 bases, leaving 10 bases between the germline ends. Germline CDR1 SGHKS, CDR2 YYEKEE (reference sequence). The CDR3 runs to 16 residues. Written as DNA, the CDR3 is TGTGCCAGCAGCTTGGGACCTCCGAGCTCCTACAATGAGCAGTTCTTC. This encodes CASSLGPPSSYNEQFF.

The rearrangement joins TRBV6-1 to TRBJ2-7, with 12 nucleotides matching TRBD1. Per germline, CDR1 MNHNS and CDR2 SASEGT. This CDR3 has 15 amino acids. Trimming cost V 6 bases and J 6 bases; bases outside gene matches: 9. The DNA of the CDR3 is TGTGCCAGCAGGAAGCCGGGGACAGGGGGCGGCGAGCAGTACTTC. This codes for CASRKPGTGGGEQYF.

In its sample, this clonotype was seen a few times. The gene calls are TRBV11-2 and TRBJ1-5; 7 nucleotides match TRBD1. Germline values: CDR1 SGHAT, CDR2 FQNNGV. The trim removed 5 bases at V and 6 bases at J, leaving 10 bases unmatched. The CDR3 extends over 15 amino acids. The CDR3 bases are TGTGCCAGCAGCCTTCGACAGAGGGGGCCTCAGCCCCAGCATTTT. Its translation is CASSLRQRGPQPQHF.

This chain joins TRBV12-3 or TRBV12-4 and TRBJ2-7; TRBD2 agrees at 10 bases. J gave up 2 bases and V 3 bases, and 7 bases lay outside the gene matches. CDR3 length: 16 amino acids. CDR3 sequence: CASSLGERGGTYEQYF. CDR3 DNA: TGTGCCAGCAGTTTGGGTGAGCGGGGGGGCACCTACGAGCAGTACTTC.

This sequence joins TRBV5-5 and TRBJ2-3, with D possibly matching TRBD1 (6 bases). The CDR3 extends over 14 amino acids. The germline V gene has CDR1 SGHKS and CDR2 YYEKEE (reference sequence). V lost 4 bases and J lost 2, with 11 bases in between. The CDR3 is CASSRQVSTDTQYF. CDR3 coding DNA: TGTGCCAGCAGCAGACAGGTCTCCACAGATACGCAGTATTTT.